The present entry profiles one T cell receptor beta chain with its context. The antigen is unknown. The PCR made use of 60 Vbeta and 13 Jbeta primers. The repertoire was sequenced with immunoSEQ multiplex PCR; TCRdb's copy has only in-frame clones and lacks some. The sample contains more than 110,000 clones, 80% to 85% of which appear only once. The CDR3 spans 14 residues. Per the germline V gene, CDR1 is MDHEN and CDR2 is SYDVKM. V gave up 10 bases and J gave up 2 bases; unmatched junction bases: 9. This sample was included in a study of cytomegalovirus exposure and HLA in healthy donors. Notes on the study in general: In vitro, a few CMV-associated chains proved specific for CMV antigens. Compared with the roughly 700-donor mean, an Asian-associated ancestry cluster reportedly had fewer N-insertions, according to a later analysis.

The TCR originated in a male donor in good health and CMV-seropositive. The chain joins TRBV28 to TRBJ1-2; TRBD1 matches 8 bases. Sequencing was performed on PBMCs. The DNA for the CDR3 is TGTGCCATCCTTGCCTGGACAGGGAACTATGGCTACACCTTC. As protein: CAILAWTGNYGYTF.